The entry below gives a single T cell receptor (beta chain) sequence along with its context. Its antigen remains unidentified. Peripheral blood came from all dose cohorts at three timepoints. These data belong to a study of OX40 agonist ivuxolimab in advanced cancers. Assay: immunoSEQ multiplex PCR; the TCRdb copy retains only in-frame clones and omits some. The sample consists of roughly 80,000 clones, just over 85% of them appearing once. The study, taken as a whole, reports: CD8+ T cells were the subset that, on average, had more expanded clones than CD4+.

The CDR3 length is 16 residues. Germline CDR1 reads LGHNA; CDR2 reads YNFKEQ. V shed 3 bases, J shed 3 bases, and the junction held 2 bases outside the gene matches. The receptor's source is an adult with an advanced solid tumor such as melanoma, head and neck, liver or kidney cancer. The sequencing here drew on CD4+ or CD8+ T cells sorted from blood, taken in a trial of the OX40 agonist ivuxolimab. V and J are TRBV4-2 and TRBJ2-1; TRBD2 aligns across 13 bases. DNA of the CDR3: TGTGCCAGCAGCCAGGGACTAGCGGGAAACTACAATGAGCAGTTCTTC. Translating gives CASSQGLAGNYNEQFF.